A single sample gave rise to the 17 T cell receptor beta chains below, sequenced in a study of breast tumors, draining lymph nodes, adjacent tissues. TCRdb processed the multiplex PCR reads anew with MiXCR; each CDR3 protein has one entry. The sample carries some 66,000 distinct CDR3 sequences, approximately 54% recorded once. The sample comprised breast tumor tissue. These receptors all stem from a female donor with breast cancer. Some clones in this sample may be carry-over from other donors' samples.

This clonotype has at least ten counts. This chain connects TRBV3-1 to TRBJ2-7; no firm D call. Germline assignment: CDR1 LGHDT and CDR2 YNNKEL (reference sequence). Deletions cut 1 base from V and 9 bases from J, with 10 bases between. CDR3 size: 12 residues. CDR3 residues: CASSQAIGRQYF. The CDR3, as DNA: TGTGCCAGCAGCCAAGCTATCGGTAGGCAGTACTTC.

The rearrangement joins TRBV2 to TRBJ2-1; D tentatively fits TRBD1 or TRBD2 (6 bases each). The V end lost 7 bases, the J end lost 2 bases, and 15 bases lay between the germline ends. The CDR3 contains 15 residues. The V gene's germline CDR1 is SNHLY and CDR2 FYNNEI. CDR3 protein: CASTLGGGAYNEQFF. The CDR3 DNA reads TGTGCCAGCACCCTGGGGGGCGGAGCCTACAATGAGCAGTTCTTC.

The gene calls are TRBV14 and TRBJ2-6; 8 nucleotides agree with TRBD1. V lost 3 bases, J lost 13 bases, and 14 bases stayed unmatched. The germline V gene has CDR1 SGHDN and CDR2 FVKESK. CDR3 length: 16 amino acids. The CDR3 spells CASSHLTGAPPSVLTF. The DNA of the CDR3 is TGTGCCAGCAGCCACTTGACAGGGGCCCCCCCATCTGTCCTGACTTTC. The whole variable domain, filled in from reference TRBV14 and TRBJ2-6, reads EAGVTQFPSHSVIEKGQTVTLRCDPISGHDNLYWYRRVMGKEIKFLLHFVKESKQDESGMPNNRFLAERTGGTYSTLKVQPAELEDSGVYFCASSHLTGAPPSVLTFGAGSRLTVL.

The chain joins TRBV7-6 to TRBJ2-7, with TRBD2 as a possible D gene (5 bases). The CDR3 covers 15 residues. Trimming took 2 bases from V and 1 from J, leaving 12 bases between them. The V gene's germline CDR1 is SGHVS and CDR2 FNYEAQ. In DNA form, the CDR3 reads TGTGCCAGCAGCTTATGGCCGGAGGAATCCTACGAGCAGTACTTC. This sequence encodes CASSLWPEESYEQYF. Filled out from reference TRBV7-6 and TRBJ2-7, the complete variable domain reads GAGVSQSPRYKVTKRGQDVALRCDPISGHVSLYWYRQALGQGPEFLTYFNYEAQQDKSGLPNDRFSAERPEGSISTLTIQRTEQRDSAMYRCASSLWPEESYEQYFGPGTRLTVT.

This clonotype was counted ten times or more. The chain uses TRBV5-1 and TRBJ2-2; D is undetermined. The germline V gene has CDR1 SGHRS and CDR2 YFSETQ. The CDR3 loop spans 13 amino acids. V was pared by 6 bases and J by 1 base, with 7 bases between. The CDR3 nucleotides are TGCGCCAGCAAAAGGCAGAACACCGGGGAGCTGTTTTTT. Protein: CASKRQNTGELFF.

This clonotype was found many times. V and J are TRBV6-2 or TRBV6-3 and TRBJ2-1; TRBD2 agrees at 9 bases. Germline loops: CDR1 MNHEY, CDR2 SVGEGT. This CDR3 contains 15 residues. V shed 6 bases, J shed 0 bases, and the junction held 3 bases outside the gene matches. The chain's CDR3 is CASRRGGSSYNEQFF. For the CDR3, the DNA is TGTGCCAGCAGGCGGGGGGGGAGCTCCTACAATGAGCAGTTCTTC.

This clonotype was counted ten times or more. This chain joins TRBV9 and TRBJ2-1; D possibly matches TRBD1 or TRBD2 (5 bases each). The CDR3 is made up of 15 amino acids. Trimming pared 3 bases from V and 4 bases from J, leaving 14 bases between. Germline lookup yields CDR1 SGDLS and CDR2 YYNGEE. CDR3 sequence: CASSGGRDKYNEQFF. In nucleotides, the CDR3 is TGTGCCAGCAGCGGGGGACGCGACAAATACAATGAGCAGTTCTTC.

This sequence joins TRBV24-1 and TRBJ2-7; maybe TRBD2 (5 bases). Germline values: CDR1 KGHDR, CDR2 SFDVKD. V was cut by 8 bases and J by 2 bases, with 18 bases left in between. This CDR3 has 15 amino acids. Here the CDR3 DNA reads TGTGCCACCATTCCCATAGCGTCTCGAGCCTACGAGCAGTACTTC. Amino acids: CATIPIASRAYEQYF.

There are a few counts of this clonotype. The chain links TRBV6-2 or TRBV6-3 to TRBJ2-3; D possibly matches TRBD1 or TRBD2 (7 bases each). Germline-derived CDR1 and CDR2 are MNHEY and SVGEGT. With 5 bases removed from V and 6 bases from J, the gap between germline ends came to 27 bases. This CDR3 comprises 18 residues. The CDR3 spells CASSHRGGSGALGDTQYF. CDR3 nucleotide sequence: TGTGCCAGCAGTCACAGGGGCGGGAGTGGAGCTTTGGGTGATACGCAGTATTTT.

The rearrangement uses TRBV5-1 and TRBJ2-1, with 7 bases identical to TRBD2. V was clipped by 2 bases and J by 6 bases; unmatched bases: 2. The CDR3 spans 13 residues. Germline V gene lookup returns CDR1 SGHRS and CDR2 YFSETQ. CDR3 loop: CASSFAGVNEQFF. In nucleotides, the CDR3 is TGCGCCAGCAGCTTCGCGGGGGTCAATGAGCAGTTCTTC.

The chain carries TRBV7-9 and TRBJ2-7; possibly TRBD1 or TRBD2 for D (5 bases each). The germline V and J ends were trimmed by 5 bases and 3 bases, with 11 bases remaining between them. Germline loops: CDR1 SEHNR, CDR2 FQNEAQ (reference sequence). The CDR3 has 13 residues. The CDR3 DNA reads TGTGCCAGCAGCCCGGGACCTAACTACGAGCAGTACTTC. This translates into CASSPGPNYEQYF.

This chain joins TRBV9 and TRBJ2-3, with TRBD1 matching 8 bases. Germline values: CDR1 SGDLS, CDR2 YYNGEE. V shed 9 bases and J 1 base; nucleotides not matched to a gene: 13. This CDR3 has 16 amino acids. DNA of the CDR3: TGTGCCATCAGTGATAGCTTGGGACAGGGCACAGATACGCAGTATTTT. Residues: CAISDSLGQGTDTQYF.

The chain combines TRBV2 with TRBJ1-2, with 8 nucleotides matching TRBD1. The J segment lost 2 bases and the V segment lost 4 bases, leaving 0 bases of the junction unmatched. The CDR3 has 13 residues. CDR1 and CDR2 from the germline V gene are SNHLY and FYNNEI. CDR3 amino acids: CASSGDRNYGYTF. DNA of the CDR3: TGTGCCAGCAGTGGGGACAGGAACTATGGCTACACCTTC.

V and J are TRBV20-1 and TRBJ2-5; D perhaps matches TRBD2 (6 bases). CDR1 is DFQATT and CDR2 is SNEGSKA in the germline V gene (reference sequence). This CDR3 comprises 15 residues. Between the trimmed V and J ends, which lost 3 bases and 1 base, there was a span of 15 bases. The CDR3 sequence is CSASIAGLSQETQYF. The DNA for the CDR3 is TGCAGTGCTAGTATTGCGGGACTGTCCCAAGAGACCCAGTACTTC.

V gene TRBV7-2 combines with J gene TRBJ1-2, with D perhaps matching TRBD1 (5 bases). The CDR3 totals 12 residues. V was pared by 8 bases and J by 4 bases, with 11 bases between. Germline V gene sequence: CDR1 SGHTA, CDR2 FQGNSA. The CDR3 nucleotides read TGTGCCAGCCGTGGGGGGGGCTATGGCTACACCTTC. Encoded protein: CASRGGGYGYTF.

This clonotype was seen only once. The genes are TRBV11-2 and TRBJ1-3, with 8 bases that match TRBD1. This CDR3 contains 18 residues. Trimming cost V 0 bases and J 0 bases; bases outside gene matches: 7. Germline CDR1 is SGHAT and CDR2 is FQNNGV. The CDR3 DNA reads as TGTGCCAGCAGCTTAGATTACGGGACAGGTCTCTCTGGAAACACCATATATTTT. This translates into CASSLDYGTGLSGNTIYF.

This clonotype has a count of ten or more. The rearrangement joins TRBV6-2 or TRBV6-3 to TRBJ2-5, with no clear D. Germline CDR1 and CDR2: MNHEY and SVGEGT. V lost 4 bases to trimming and J lost 2 bases, with 17 bases between them. This CDR3 has 16 amino acids. The DNA for the CDR3 is TGTGCCAGCAGTTTGTTAGGGATAGCAGCACAAGAGACCCAGTACTTC. This sequence encodes CASSLLGIAAQETQYF.